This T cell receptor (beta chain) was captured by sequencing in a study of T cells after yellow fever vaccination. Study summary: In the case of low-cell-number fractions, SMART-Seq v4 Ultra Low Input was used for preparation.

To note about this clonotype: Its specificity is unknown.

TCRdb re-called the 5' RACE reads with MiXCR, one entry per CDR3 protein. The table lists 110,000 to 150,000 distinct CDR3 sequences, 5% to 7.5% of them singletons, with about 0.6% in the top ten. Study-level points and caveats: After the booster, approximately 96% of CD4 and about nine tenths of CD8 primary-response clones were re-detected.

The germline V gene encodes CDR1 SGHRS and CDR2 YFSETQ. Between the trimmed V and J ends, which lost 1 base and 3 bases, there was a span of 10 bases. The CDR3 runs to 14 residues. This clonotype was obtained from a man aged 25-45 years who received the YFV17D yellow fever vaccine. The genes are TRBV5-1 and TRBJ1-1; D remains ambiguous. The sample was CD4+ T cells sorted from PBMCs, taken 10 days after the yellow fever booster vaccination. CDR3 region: CASSLRGWHTEAFF. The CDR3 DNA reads TGCGCCAGCAGCTTGCGGGGTTGGCACACTGAAGCTTTCTTT. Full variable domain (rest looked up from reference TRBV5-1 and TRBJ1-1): KAGVTQTPRYLIKTRGQQVTLSCSPISGHRSVSWYQQTPGQGLQFLFEYFSETQRNKGNFPGRFSGRQFSNSRSEMNVSTLELGDSALYLCASSLRGWHTEAFFGQGTRLTVV.